This is a list of T cell receptor beta chains from one sample in a study of T cell changes during pregnancy in multiple sclerosis. Some clones are missing from TCRdb's copy, which holds only in-frame ones; the method was immunoSEQ multiplex PCR. The profile shows some 60,000 clones, about 85% of them singletons. Sample: CD4+ T cells from peripheral blood mononuclear cells, taken in the third trimester of pregnancy. The source is a female donor with multiple sclerosis, enrolled in a pregnancy study. CDR3s include the opening cysteine and the closing phenylalanine or tryptophan. The D gene is left open where the match is weak. Some rows have no size entry. The others give once, few or many, or a class for an expanded clone.

j_gene,v_gene,abundance,d_gene,CDR3nt,CDR3aa
TRBJ1-2,TRBV5-6,NA,TRBD1,TGTGCCAGCGACAAGTTACCGGGACAGGGGATGGGTGGCTACACCTTC,CASDKLPGQGMGGYTF
TRBJ1-2,TRBV6-5,NA,NA,TGTGCCAGCAGTTATCAGGGGAATGGCTACACCTTC,CASSYQGNGYTF
TRBJ2-7,TRBV5-1,NA,TRBD1,TGCGCCAGCAGCTTGGGGGAACAGGGGACCCACGAGCAGTACTTC,CASSLGEQGTHEQYF
TRBJ1-1,TRBV19,NA,TRBD1,TGTGCCAGTCGAGAGGGGGCTCGAGGCACTGAAGCTTTCTTT,CASREGARGTEAFF
TRBJ1-1,TRBV29-1,few,TRBD1,TGCAGCGTTGAAAAGGGGGCGAACACTGAAGCTTTCTTT,CSVEKGANTEAFF
TRBJ2-2,TRBV13,NA,TRBD2,TGTGCCAGCAGCTTAGGGGAATGGACTAGCGGGAGCCGAAACACCGGGGAGCTGTTTTTT,CASSLGEWTSGSRNTGELFF
TRBJ1-2,TRBV5-1,once,TRBD1,TGCGCCAGCAGCCCCCTTCAGGGGGCCAACTATGGCTACACCTTC,CASSPLQGANYGYTF
TRBJ2-3,TRBV29-1,NA,TRBD2,TGCAGCGAGGGACTAGCGGCCACAGATACGCAGTATTTT,CSEGLAATDTQYF
TRBJ1-1,TRBV5-1,NA,NA,TGCGCCAGCAGCTTGTTGAGCTTCATGAACACTGAAGCTTTCTTT,CASSLLSFMNTEAFF
TRBJ2-3,TRBV5-1,NA,TRBD2,TGCGCCAGCAGCTTGGTTTCGACTAGCGACACAGATACGCAGTATTTT,CASSLVSTSDTDTQYF
TRBJ2-1,TRBV9,NA,NA,TGTGCCAGCAGCGTACTAGAGCGGCCCAGCCCTGACAATGAGCAGTTCTTC,CASSVLERPSPDNEQFF